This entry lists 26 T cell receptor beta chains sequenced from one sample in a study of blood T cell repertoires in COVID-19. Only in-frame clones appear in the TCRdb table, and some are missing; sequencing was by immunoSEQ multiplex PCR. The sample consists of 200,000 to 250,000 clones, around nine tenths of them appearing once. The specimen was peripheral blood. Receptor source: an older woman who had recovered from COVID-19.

The CDR3 DNA follows: TGTGCCAGCAGCGCCCTCGATAGAGATCAGCCCCAGCATTTT. Encoded protein: CASSALDRDQPQHF. The V and J genes are TRBV2 and TRBJ1-5, with D unclear. This CDR3 has 14 amino acids. Trimming shortened V by 6 bases and J by 5 bases, and 14 bases separated the two germline ends. Germline assignment: CDR1 SNHLY and CDR2 FYNNEI.

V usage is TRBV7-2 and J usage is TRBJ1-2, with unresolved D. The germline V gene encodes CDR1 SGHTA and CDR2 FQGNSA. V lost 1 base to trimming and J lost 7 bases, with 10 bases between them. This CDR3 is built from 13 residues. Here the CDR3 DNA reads TGTGCCAGCAGCTTAGAGCGGAGGAGTGGCTACACCTTC. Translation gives CASSLERRSGYTF.

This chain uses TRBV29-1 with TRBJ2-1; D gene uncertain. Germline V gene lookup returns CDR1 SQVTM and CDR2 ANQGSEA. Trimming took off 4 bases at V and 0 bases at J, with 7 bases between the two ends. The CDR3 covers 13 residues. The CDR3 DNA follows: TGCAGCGTTGTGGCATTCTCCTACAATGAGCAGTTCTTC. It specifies CSVVAFSYNEQFF.

The CDR3 loop is CASSLTTGMGPGELFF. The CDR3 DNA follows: TGTGCCAGCAGCTTAACGACAGGGATGGGCCCCGGGGAGCTGTTTTTT. The chain has TRBV7-3 and TRBJ2-2; the match to TRBD1 covers 7 bases. Per germline, CDR1 SGHTA and CDR2 FQGTGA. The CDR3 has 16 amino acids. Trimming at V came to 0 bases and at J to 6 bases, leaving 7 bases not matched to a gene.

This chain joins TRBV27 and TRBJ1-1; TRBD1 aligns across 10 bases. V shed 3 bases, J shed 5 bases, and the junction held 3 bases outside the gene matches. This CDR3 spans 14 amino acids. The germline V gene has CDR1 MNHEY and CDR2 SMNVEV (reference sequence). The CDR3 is CASSFPGQGTEAFF. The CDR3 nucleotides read TGTGCCAGCAGTTTCCCGGGACAGGGGACTGAAGCTTTCTTT.

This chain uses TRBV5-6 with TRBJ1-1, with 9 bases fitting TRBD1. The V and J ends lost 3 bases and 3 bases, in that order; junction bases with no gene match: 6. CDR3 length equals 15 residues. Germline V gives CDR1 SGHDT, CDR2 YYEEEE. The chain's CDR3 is CASSSPGQGYTEAFF. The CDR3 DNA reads TGTGCCAGCAGCTCCCCGGGACAGGGTTACACTGAAGCTTTCTTT.

CDR3 bases: TGTGCCAGCAGCGTATCTAGCGGGGGGTACGAGCAGTACTTC. It translates to CASSVSSGGYEQYF. V is TRBV9 and J is TRBJ2-7, with 11 bases aligning to TRBD2. Germline loops: CDR1 SGDLS, CDR2 YYNGEE. After removal of 1 base from V and 4 bases from J, the junction contained 1 base not matched to a gene. The CDR3 has 14 amino acids.

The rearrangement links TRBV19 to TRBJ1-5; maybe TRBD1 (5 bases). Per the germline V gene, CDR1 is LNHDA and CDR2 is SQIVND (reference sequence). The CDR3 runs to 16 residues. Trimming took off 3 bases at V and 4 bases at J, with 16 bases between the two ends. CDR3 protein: CASSILHSGSNQPQHF. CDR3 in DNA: TGTGCCAGTAGTATCCTTCACTCAGGGTCTAATCAGCCCCAGCATTTT.

The CDR3 bases are TGTGCCAGTATCCCCTGGGGGGGAGGCACTGAAGCTTTCTTT. The encoded protein is CASIPWGGGTEAFF. J is TRBJ1-1 and V is TRBV19; D perhaps matches TRBD1 (5 bases). Germline V gene lookup returns CDR1 LNHDA and CDR2 SQIVND (reference sequence). The V end lost 7 bases, the J end lost 4 bases, and 16 bases lay between the germline ends. The CDR3 runs 14 residues.

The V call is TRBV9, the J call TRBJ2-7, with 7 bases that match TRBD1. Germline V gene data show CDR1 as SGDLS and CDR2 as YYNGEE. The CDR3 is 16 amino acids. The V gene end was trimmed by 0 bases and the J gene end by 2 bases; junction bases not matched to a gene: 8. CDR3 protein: CASSVEGGGPTYEQYF. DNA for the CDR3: TGTGCCAGCAGCGTAGAAGGGGGCGGGCCCACCTACGAGCAGTACTTC.

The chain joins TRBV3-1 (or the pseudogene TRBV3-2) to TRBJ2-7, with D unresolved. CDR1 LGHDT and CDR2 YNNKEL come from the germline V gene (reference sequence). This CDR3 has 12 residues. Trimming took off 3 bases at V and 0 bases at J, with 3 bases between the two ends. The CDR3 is CASSHLSYEQYF. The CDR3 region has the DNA TGTGCCAGCAGCCATCTCTCCTACGAGCAGTACTTC.

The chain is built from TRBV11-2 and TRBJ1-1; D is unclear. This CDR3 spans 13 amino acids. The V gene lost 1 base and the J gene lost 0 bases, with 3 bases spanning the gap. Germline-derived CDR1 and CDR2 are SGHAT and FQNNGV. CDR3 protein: CASSLVVNTEAFF. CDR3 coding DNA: TGTGCCAGCAGCTTAGTAGTGAACACTGAAGCTTTCTTT.

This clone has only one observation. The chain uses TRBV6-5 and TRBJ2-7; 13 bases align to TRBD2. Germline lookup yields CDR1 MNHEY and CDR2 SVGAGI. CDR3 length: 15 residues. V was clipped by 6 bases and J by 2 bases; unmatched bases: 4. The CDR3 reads CASRRLAGGTYEQYF. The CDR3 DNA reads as TGTGCCAGCAGGAGACTAGCGGGGGGAACCTACGAGCAGTACTTC.

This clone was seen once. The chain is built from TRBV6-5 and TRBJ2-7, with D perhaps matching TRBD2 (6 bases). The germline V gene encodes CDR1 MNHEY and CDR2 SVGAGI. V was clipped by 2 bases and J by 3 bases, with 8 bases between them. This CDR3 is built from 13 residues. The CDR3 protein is CASSYRGIYEQYF. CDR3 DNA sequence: TGTGCCAGCAGTTACCGGGGGATCTACGAGCAGTACTTC.

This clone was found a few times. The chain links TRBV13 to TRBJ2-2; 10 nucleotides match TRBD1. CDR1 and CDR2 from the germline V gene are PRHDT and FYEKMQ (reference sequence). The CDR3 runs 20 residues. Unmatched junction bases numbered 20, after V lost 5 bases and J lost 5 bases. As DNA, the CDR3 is TGTGCCAGCAGCGCGACAGGGGGCGCGTATCTTGGTTATGAAACCGGGGAGCTGTTTTTT. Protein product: CASSATGGAYLGYETGELFF.

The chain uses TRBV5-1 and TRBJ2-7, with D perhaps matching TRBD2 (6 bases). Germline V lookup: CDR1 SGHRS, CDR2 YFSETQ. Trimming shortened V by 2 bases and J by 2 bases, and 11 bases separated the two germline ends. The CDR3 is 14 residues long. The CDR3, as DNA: TGCGCCAGCAGCTTAGGGACTCTAGCCTACGAGCAGTACTTC. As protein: CASSLGTLAYEQYF.

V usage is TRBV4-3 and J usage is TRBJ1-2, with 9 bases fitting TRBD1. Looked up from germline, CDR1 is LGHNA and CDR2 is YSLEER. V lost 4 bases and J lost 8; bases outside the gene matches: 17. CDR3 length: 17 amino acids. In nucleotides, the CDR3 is TGCGCCAGCAGCCCTTCCCCTCCGGGGACAGGGAGGGGAGGCTACACCTTC. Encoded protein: CASSPSPPGTGRGGYTF.

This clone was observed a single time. CDR3 sequence: CASSSPRDRGRLGPKNIQYF. In nucleotides, the CDR3 is TGTGCCAGCAGCTCGCCCAGGGACAGGGGGCGTCTTGGTCCCAAAAACATTCAGTACTTC. The chain employs TRBV3-1 (or the pseudogene TRBV3-2) and TRBJ2-4, with 12 bases aligning to TRBD1. Trimming at V came to 5 bases and at J to 2 bases, leaving 16 bases not matched to a gene. The CDR3 runs 20 residues. Germline V gene sequence: CDR1 LGHDT, CDR2 YNNKEL (reference sequence).

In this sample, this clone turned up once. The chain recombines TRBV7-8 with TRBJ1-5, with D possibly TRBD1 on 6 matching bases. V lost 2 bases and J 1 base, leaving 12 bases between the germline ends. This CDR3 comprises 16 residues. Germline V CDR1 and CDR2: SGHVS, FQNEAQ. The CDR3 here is CASSLIEGGSNQPQHF. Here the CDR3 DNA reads TGTGCCAGCAGCTTAATAGAGGGGGGGAGCAATCAGCCCCAGCATTTT.

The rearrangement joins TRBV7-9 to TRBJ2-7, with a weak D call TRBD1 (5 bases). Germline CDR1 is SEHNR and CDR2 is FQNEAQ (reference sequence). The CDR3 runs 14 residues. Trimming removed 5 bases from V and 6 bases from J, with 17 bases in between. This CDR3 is CASSLTGTGGEQYF. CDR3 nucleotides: TGTGCCAGCAGCCTAACAGGAACCGGCGGCGAGCAGTACTTC. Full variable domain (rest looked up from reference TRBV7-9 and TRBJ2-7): DTGVSQNPRHKITKRGQNVTFRCDPISEHNRLYWYRQTLGQGPEFLTYFQNEAQLEKSRLLSDRFSAERPKGSFSTLEIQRTEQGDSAMYLCASSLTGTGGEQYFGPGTRLTVT.

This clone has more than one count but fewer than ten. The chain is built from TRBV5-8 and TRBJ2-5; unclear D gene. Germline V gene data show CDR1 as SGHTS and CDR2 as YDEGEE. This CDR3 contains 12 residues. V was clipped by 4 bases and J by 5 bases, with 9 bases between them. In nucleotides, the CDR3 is TGTGCCAGCAGCCTCCTGCAGGAGACCCAGTACTTC. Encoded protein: CASSLLQETQYF.

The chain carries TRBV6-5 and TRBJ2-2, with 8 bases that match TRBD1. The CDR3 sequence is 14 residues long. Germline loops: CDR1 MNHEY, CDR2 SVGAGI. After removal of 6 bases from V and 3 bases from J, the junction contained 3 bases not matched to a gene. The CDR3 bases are TGTGCCAGCAGCCAGGGGGCGTACACCGGGGAGCTGTTTTTT. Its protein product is CASSQGAYTGELFF.

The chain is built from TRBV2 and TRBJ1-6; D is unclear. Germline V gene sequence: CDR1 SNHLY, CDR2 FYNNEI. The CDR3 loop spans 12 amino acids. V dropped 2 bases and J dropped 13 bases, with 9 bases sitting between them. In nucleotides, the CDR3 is TGTGCCAGCAGTGAATATAGCGACCCCCTCCACTTT. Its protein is CASSEYSDPLHF.

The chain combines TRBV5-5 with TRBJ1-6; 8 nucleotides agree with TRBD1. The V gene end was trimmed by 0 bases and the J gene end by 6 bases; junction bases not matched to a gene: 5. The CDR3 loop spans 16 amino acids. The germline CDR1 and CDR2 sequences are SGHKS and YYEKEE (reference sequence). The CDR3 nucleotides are TGTGCCAGCAGCTTGGCCGGGACAGGTCCTAATTCACCCCTCCACTTT. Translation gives CASSLAGTGPNSPLHF.

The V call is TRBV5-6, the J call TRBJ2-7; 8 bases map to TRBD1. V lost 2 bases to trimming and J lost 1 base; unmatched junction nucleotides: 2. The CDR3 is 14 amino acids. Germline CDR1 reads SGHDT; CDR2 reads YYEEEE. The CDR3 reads CASSLQGGSYEQYF. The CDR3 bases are TGTGCCAGCAGCTTACAGGGGGGTTCCTACGAGCAGTACTTC. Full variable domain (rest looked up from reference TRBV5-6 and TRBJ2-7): DAGVTQSPTHLIKTRGQQVTLRCSPKSGHDTVSWYQQALGQGPQFIFQYYEEEERQRGNFPDRFSGHQFPNYSSELNVNALLLGDSALYLCASSLQGGSYEQYFGPGTRLTVT.

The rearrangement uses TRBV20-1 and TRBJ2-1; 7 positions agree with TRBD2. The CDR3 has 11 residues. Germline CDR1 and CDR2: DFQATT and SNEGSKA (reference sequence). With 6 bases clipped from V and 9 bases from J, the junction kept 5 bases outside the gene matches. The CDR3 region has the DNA TGCAGTGCGGAAGGGAGGGGTGAGCAGTTCTTC. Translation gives CSAEGRGEQFF.